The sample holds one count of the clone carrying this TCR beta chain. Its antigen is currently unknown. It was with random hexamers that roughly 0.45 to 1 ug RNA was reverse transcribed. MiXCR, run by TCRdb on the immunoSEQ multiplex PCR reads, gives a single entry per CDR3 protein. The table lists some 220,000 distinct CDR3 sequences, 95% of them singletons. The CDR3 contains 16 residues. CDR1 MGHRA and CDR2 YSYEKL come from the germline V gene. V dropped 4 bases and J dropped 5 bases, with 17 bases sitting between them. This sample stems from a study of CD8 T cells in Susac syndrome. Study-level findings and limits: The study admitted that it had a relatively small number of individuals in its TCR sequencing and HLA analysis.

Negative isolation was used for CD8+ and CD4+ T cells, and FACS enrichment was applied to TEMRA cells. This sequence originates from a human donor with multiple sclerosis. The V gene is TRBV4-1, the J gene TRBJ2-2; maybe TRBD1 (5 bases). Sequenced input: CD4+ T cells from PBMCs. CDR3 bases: TGCGCCAGCAGCCCCAGGGATCGACGTGGGACCGGGGAGCTGTTTTTT. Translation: CASSPRDRRGTGELFF.